The entry below describes one TCR beta chain. Its antigen is as yet unknown. Regarding donors, all were healthy bone marrow donors. J lost 6 bases, V lost 3 bases, and 7 bases had no gene match. The CDR3 has 16 residues. Per the germline V gene, CDR1 is SGHRS and CDR2 is YFSETQ. The entry originates in a study of cytomegalovirus exposure and HLA in healthy donors. Study at large: In terms of ancestry, the Caucasian-associated cluster contained roughly 81% of the 398 genotyped donors.

Study-wide findings and caveats: The investigators catalogued 180 or so TCR beta chains as cytomegalovirus-associated. Cytomegalovirus status was reportedly diagnosed by the classifier with high specificity and sensitivity.

A multiplex PCR was run with 60 Vbeta primers and 13 Jbeta primers. The data were produced by immunoSEQ multiplex PCR, yet TCRdb's version contains in-frame clones alone and is incomplete. The sample yields over 60,000 clones, around 75% seen once. The source material was PBMCs. The chain couples TRBV5-1 to TRBJ2-3, with 13 bases fitting TRBD2. The sequence was obtained from a man in his 70s in good health and CMV-seronegative. The CDR3 protein is CASSSPGLAGRDTQYF. CDR3 bases: TGCGCCAGCAGCTCGCCGGGACTAGCGGGAAGGGATACGCAGTATTTT.